This TCR beta chain was obtained from a study of PD-1 blockade in mismatch repair-deficient tumors (TCRdb year 2017). Regarding the complete study: Between late 2013 and late 2016, 75 to 95 consecutive patients with 11 to 12 mismatch repair-deficient cancer types, all previously treated and progressing, were enrolled in the trial. Tumor-associated T cell clones were tracked in the peripheral blood of patients responding to PD-1 blockade by deep sequencing of TCR CDR3 regions.

Library construction relied on the immunoSEQ multiplex PCR assay. Held by TCRdb, this immuneACCESS table contains in-frame sequences only and omits some clones. Under half of the omission traces to an unresolved V gene where checked; the cause of the rest is unknown. The sample data list 100,000 to 150,000 clones, and about 88% of these were observed just once. Jointly, the top ten make up about 13% of the sample. For each enrolled patient, mismatch repair deficiency was established using either polymerase chain reaction or immunohistochemistry. Three patients who responded to pembrolizumab therapy underwent TCR sequencing. The phase II trial prospectively evaluated PD-1 blockade with pembrolizumab in advanced mismatch repair-deficient cancers, independent of tissue of origin. Peripheral blood T cell samples were collected serially, before PD-1 blockade began and at several time points afterward. The timing of each blood sample was reported as weeks after the first dose of pembrolizumab.

About this clone itself: Which antigen it targets is not known. Base qualities are not at hand, and no much larger clone is one base apart.

Ends trimmed: V by 1 base, J by 2 bases; bases unmatched to a gene: 8. The cysteine opens and the phenylalanine closes a CDR3 of 15 amino acids. Only CDR3 DNA is held: 45 bases, read in frame from base 1. From the germline V gene, CDR1 is SQVTM and CDR2 is ANQGSEA. Summary of the overall study and its limitations: Clones residing in the tumor, which were often undetectable in blood before treatment, expanded quickly after pembrolizumab and then contracted, generally before radiologic responses.

The chain was built from TRBV29-1 and TRBJ2-7; 7 central nucleotides agree with TRBD1. The receptor was derived from an adult with mismatch repair-deficient cancer. The material was peripheral blood, obtained 44 weeks after starting pembrolizumab. Here the CDR3 is given as CSVEVAGRGTYEQYF. In nucleotides, the sequence is TGCAGCGTTGAAGTTGCAGGCAGGGGGACCTACGAGCAGTACTTC.